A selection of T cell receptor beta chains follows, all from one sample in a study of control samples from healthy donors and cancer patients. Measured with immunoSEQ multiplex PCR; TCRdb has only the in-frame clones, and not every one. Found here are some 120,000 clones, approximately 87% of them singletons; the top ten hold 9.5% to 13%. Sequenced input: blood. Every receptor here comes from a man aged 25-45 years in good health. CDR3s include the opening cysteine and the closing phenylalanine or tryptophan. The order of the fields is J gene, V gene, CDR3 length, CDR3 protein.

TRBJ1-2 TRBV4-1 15 CASSQDLSLGGTATF
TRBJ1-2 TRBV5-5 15 CASRYTMATNYGYTF
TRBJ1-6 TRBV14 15 CASSQRSQGSSPLHF
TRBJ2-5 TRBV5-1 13 CASNSLRKETQYF
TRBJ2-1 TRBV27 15 CASSSGTGYNNEQFF
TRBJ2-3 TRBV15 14 CATSRGGREDTQYF
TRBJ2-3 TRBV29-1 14 CSVGQGWKTDTQYF
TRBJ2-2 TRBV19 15 CASTRGQGMSGELFF
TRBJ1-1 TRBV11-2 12 CASYGPNTEAFF
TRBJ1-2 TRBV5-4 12 CASSLYKADYTF
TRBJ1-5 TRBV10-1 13 CASSESLGRPQHF
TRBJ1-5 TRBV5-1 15 CASSWTGDSNQPQHF
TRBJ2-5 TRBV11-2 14 CASSLVPAQETQYF
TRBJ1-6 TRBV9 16 CASSSGRGVKNSPLHF
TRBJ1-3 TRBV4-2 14 CASSQGGAGNTIYF
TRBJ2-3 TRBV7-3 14 CASSLGLSTDTQYF
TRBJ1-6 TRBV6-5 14 CASSKDRGDSPLHF
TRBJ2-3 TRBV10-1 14 CASSENGAQDTQYF
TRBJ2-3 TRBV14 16 CASSQGGGLRKNTQYF
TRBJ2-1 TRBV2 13 CASKAHGGDEQFF
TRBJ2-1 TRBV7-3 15 CASSPSGALYNEQFF
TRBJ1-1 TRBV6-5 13 CASSNRPNTEAFF
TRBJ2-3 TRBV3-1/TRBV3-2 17 CASSQAQGGVGTDTQYF
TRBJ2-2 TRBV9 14 CASSVSSNTGELFF
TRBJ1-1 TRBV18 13 CASSPDKNTEAFF
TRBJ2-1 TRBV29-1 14 CSVEGGFADNEQFF
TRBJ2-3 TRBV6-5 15 CASKGGQGITDTQYF
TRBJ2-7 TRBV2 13 CASTRRYGYEQYF
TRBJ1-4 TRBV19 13 CASSGQGSEKLFF
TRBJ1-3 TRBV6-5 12 CAGVSSGNTIYF
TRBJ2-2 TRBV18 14 CASSPLEVTGELFF